This T cell receptor beta chain emerged from a study of blood T cells in healthy people across ages. Primed by a sample-barcoded 5' primer and a J-beta primer mix, a second PCR proceeded for about 6 to 12 cycles. MiXCR, applied by TCRdb to the 5' RACE reads, yields one record per CDR3 protein. The table includes 500,000 to 700,000 distinct CDR3 sequences, about 30% detected once. CDR1 and CDR2 from the germline V gene are MNHNY and SVGAGI (reference sequence). The CDR3 covers 13 residues. The germline V and J ends were trimmed by 8 bases and 3 bases, with 14 bases remaining between them. This clonotype was seen at least ten times. What it binds is unknown. Overall study findings and caveats: The authors considered diversity estimates from one million T cells to be underestimates.

The receptor was isolated from an elderly woman in good health. The J gene is TRBJ2-7, the V gene TRBV6-6; TRBD1 is a possible D gene (5 bases). The sequenced sample was blood. CDR3 DNA: TGTGCCAGCTCCGCGGTCAGGGACTACGAGCAGTACTTC. Translating gives CASSAVRDYEQYF.